This T cell receptor (beta chain) was recovered during a study of blood T cell repertoires in COVID-19 (dated by TCRdb to about 2020). At the level of the whole study: Samples covering the acute and convalescent phases of COVID-19 were provided by collaborators in the United States, Italy and Spain. The prospective study material was composed of cDNA or gDNA derived from T cells, B-cell-depleted T cells, or PBMCs. The dataset comprised deeply sampled blood TCRbeta repertoires from subjects exposed to, actively infected with, or recovered from COVID-19. The repertoires were made available in a free public database intended to serve as a resource for research on the immune response to SARS-CoV-2. Samples came from the ongoing ImmuneRACE study (first 160 participants) plus 1,254 subjects from 6 global collaborators. Sample metadata almost always included a de-identified subject ID, COVID-19 status, age in years and sex. Where HLA class I and class II types were available, the types were taken from metadata supplied by the sample provider, not from assay-based typing.

Participants in the prospective study were enrolled through a virtual design, were aged about 18 to 100 years, and lived in 24 United States geographic areas. To assign participants to cohorts, the prospective study relied on clinical history that participants themselves reported in a screening survey and a study questionnaire. Recovered participants in ImmuneRACE Cohort 3 were defined as having two consecutive negative NP/OP PCR tests, clearance from a healthcare professional, or resolution of symptoms. In the prospective study, mobile phlebotomists collected whole blood, serum and a nasopharyngeal or oropharyngeal swab from each participant. Prospective study participants could optionally give additional blood draws and questionnaires over a roughly two-month period. Before DNA extraction, blood samples from the prospective study were shipped at room temperature or frozen. Taken from cysteine to phenylalanine, the CDR3 has 15 residues. Just CDR3 DNA is preserved here, 45 bases in frame from base 1. V sheds 1 base and J sheds 2 bases, leaving 12 bases between their ends. CDR1 SGHTA and CDR2 FQGNSA are derived from the germline V gene.

The study at large found these results: Clinical and demographic metadata were provided uncurated, with the amount varying by source and participant.

The immunoSEQ Assay, a bias-controlled multiplex PCR, was used to amplify TCRbeta CDR3 regions from genomic DNA. From the authors' description of their analysis: Nucleated cell counts per sample were estimated from amplification of reference gene primers within the assay. Sequence reads were collapsed and filtered to measure the absolute abundance of every unique TCRbeta CDR3 rearrangement. For each sample, productive Simpson clonality was calculated as the square root of Simpson's diversity index across productive rearrangements. The clones in this table, taken by TCRdb from immuneACCESS, are in-frame only. Not every clone is retained; where verified, under half of the shortfall comes from an unresolved V gene, and the cause of the rest is unknown. The DNA was the basis for D and trimming; V, J and clone size are from that table. The sample records about 200,000 clones, 90% of which are singletons. About 1.3% of the sample is in the top ten clones.

Comment on this clone: Which antigen it targets is not known. Base-call qualities are not available, and no considerably larger clone is one nucleotide away.

The specimen was PBMCs or T cells enriched from blood (not recorded which). The source is a man under 40 who had recovered from COVID-19. Rearrangement joined TRBV7-2 to TRBJ2-7; the D gene is perhaps TRBD1, from 6 matching bases. The DNA is TGTGCCAGCAGCTTAGGCGGCAGGGGCACCTACGAGCAGTACTTC. Translated, this is CASSLGGRGTYEQYF.